This T cell receptor beta chain was observed in a study of T cell responses to AZD1222 COVID-19 vaccine. About the study: Second-dose intervals near 4 or 12 weeks were combined. Findings of the study overall: Spike-specific TCR breadth and depth were elevated following two AZD1222 doses. It should be noted that donors were predominantly white British and more often female, and clonal diversity was possibly underestimated. Reportedly, nearly half the spike-specific TCRs target unmutated variant regions.

Worth noting for this clone: Its antigen remains unidentified.

CDR3 size: 15 residues. CDR1 SGHNT and CDR2 YYREEE come from the germline V gene (reference sequence). Trimming left V 0 bases short and J 4 bases short, with 10 bases between. The data were produced by immunoSEQ multiplex PCR, yet TCRdb's version contains in-frame clones alone and is incomplete. Among roughly 120,000 clones, roughly 90% were seen once, and the ten largest hold 2.8%. This receptor was obtained from an adult in good health. This chain connects TRBV5-4 to TRBJ2-2; D remains unclear. Sequences were derived from peripheral blood, sampled on day 0 of AZD1222 vaccination. The CDR3: CASSLGLISTGELFF. In DNA, the CDR3 is TGTGCCAGCAGCTTGGGACTTATCTCCACCGGGGAGCTGTTTTTT.